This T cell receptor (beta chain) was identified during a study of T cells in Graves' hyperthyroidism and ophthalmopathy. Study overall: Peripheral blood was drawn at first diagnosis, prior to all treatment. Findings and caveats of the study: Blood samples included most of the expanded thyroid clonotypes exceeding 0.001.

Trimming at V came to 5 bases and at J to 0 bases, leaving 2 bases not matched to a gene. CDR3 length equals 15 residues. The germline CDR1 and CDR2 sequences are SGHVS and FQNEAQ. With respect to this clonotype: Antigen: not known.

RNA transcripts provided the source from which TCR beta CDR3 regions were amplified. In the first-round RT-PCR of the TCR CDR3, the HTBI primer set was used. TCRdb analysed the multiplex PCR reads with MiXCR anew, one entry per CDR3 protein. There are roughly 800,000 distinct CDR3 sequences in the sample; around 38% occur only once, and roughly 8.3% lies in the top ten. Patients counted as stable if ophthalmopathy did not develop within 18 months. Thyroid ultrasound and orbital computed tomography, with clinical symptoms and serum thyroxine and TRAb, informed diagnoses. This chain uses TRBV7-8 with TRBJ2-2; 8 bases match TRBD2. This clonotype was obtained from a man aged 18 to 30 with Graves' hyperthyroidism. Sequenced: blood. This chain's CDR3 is CASSQTSANTGELFF. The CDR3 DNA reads TGTGCCAGCAGCCAGACTAGCGCGAACACCGGGGAGCTGTTTTTT.